The 18 T cell receptor beta chains listed next were all sequenced from one sample in a study of quantifying T cell responses using KT2 cells. Background on the study: TCR alpha and beta constant-region primers primed reverse transcription of RNA.

The cDNA 3' end received a ligated oligonucleotide with a UMI. First-round PCR used 3 to 4 cycles and beta primers RC1.1 and RC1.2 covering TRBC1 and TRBC2. TCRdb re-analysed the UMI-ligation and nested PCR reads in MiXCR, keeping a single row per CDR3 protein. There are 39,000 or so distinct CDR3 sequences in the sample; about a sixth occur only once, and approximately 45% lies in the top ten. Specimen: PBMCs spiked with cells of the T cell clone KT2. Every receptor here comes from a human donor.

This clonotype has at least ten counts. The V gene is TRBV4-1, the J gene TRBJ2-7; 9 nucleotides agree with TRBD2. V was pared by 2 bases and J by 0 bases, with 2 bases of the junction left unmatched. The CDR3 length is 15 residues. Germline CDR1 reads MGHRA; CDR2 reads YSYEKL. The CDR3 region has the DNA TGCGCCAGCAGCCAACTAGCGGGGAGCTCCTACGAGCAGTACTTC. It encodes CASSQLAGSSYEQYF.

This clonotype has only one observation. This chain connects TRBV19 to TRBJ2-3; D is unclear. Between the trimmed V and J ends, which lost 7 bases and 1 base, there was a span of 9 bases. The CDR3 is 13 amino acids. Germline lookup yields CDR1 LNHDA and CDR2 SQIVND (reference sequence). The CDR3: CASKNPRTDTQYF. The CDR3 nucleotides are TGTGCCAGTAAAAACCCTCGCACAGATACGCAGTATTTT.

This chain links TRBV12-3 or TRBV12-4 with TRBJ2-3; TRBD1 is a possible D gene (5 bases). This CDR3 has 17 amino acids. V gave up 2 bases and J gave up 5 bases, with 20 bases separating them. CDR3 sequence reads: CASSLNPRSGALDTQYF. The CDR3 coding sequence is TGTGCCAGCAGTTTAAATCCACGGTCTGGGGCCTTAGATACGCAGTATTTT.

This sequence joins TRBV5-1 and TRBJ2-6; D gene ambiguous. This CDR3 is built from 16 residues. V was cut by 4 bases and J by 2 bases, with 13 bases left in between. The germline V gene encodes CDR1 SGHRS and CDR2 YFSETQ. The CDR3 protein is CASSPISTTGANVLTF. DNA of the CDR3: TGCGCCAGCAGCCCAATCTCCACTACTGGGGCCAACGTCCTGACTTTC.

The chain combines TRBV12-3 or TRBV12-4 with TRBJ2-1; tentative D call: TRBD1 (5 bases). V gave up 2 bases and J gave up 1 base, with 12 bases separating them. The CDR3 has 16 amino acids. The CDR3 is CASSLPPQGSYNEQFF. The CDR3 nucleotides are TGTGCCAGCAGTTTACCACCTCAGGGTTCCTACAATGAGCAGTTCTTC.

This chain links TRBV6-6 with TRBJ2-7; the D gene is possibly TRBD2 (6 bases). Trimming removed 5 bases from V and 7 bases from J, with 21 bases in between. The germline gives CDR1 MNHNY, CDR2 SVGAGI (reference sequence). The CDR3 spans 15 residues. The CDR3 DNA reads as TGTGCCAGCAGTACTTCATATACTTCCGCGGGGGAGCAGTACTTC. Its protein is CASSTSYTSAGEQYF.

This clonotype was recorded many times. The chain is built from TRBV7-9 and TRBJ1-2; a weak D match, TRBD1 (5 bases). This CDR3 is built from 19 residues. Germline V gene sequence: CDR1 SEHNR, CDR2 FQNEAQ (reference sequence). Between the trimmed V and J ends, which lost 4 bases and 4 bases, there was a span of 28 bases. CDR3 amino acids: CASSSTDSVVRVLSYGYTF. The CDR3 DNA sequence: TGTGCCAGCAGCTCAACTGATAGTGTCGTCAGGGTTTTGAGCTATGGCTACACCTTC. The variable domain in full, with the rest retrieved from reference TRBV7-9 and TRBJ1-2, is DTGVSQNPRHKITKRGQNVTFRCDPISEHNRLYWYRQTLGQGPEFLTYFQNEAQLEKSRLLSDRFSAERPKGSFSTLEIQRTEQGDSAMYLCASSSTDSVVRVLSYGYTFGSGTRLTVV.

This clonotype has a handful of counts. Sequence at one end of the junction differs from germline and may be a read error. The V gene is TRBV28, the J gene TRBJ1-4; no reliable D call. CDR1 is MDHEN and CDR2 is SYDVKM in the germline V gene. The CDR3 sequence is 14 residues long. The CDR3 loop reads CASSLRPEFSANHF. The CDR3 coding sequence is TGTGCCAGCAGTTTGAGACCGGAGTTTAGCGCGAACCATTTT.

The chain is built from TRBV4-2 and TRBJ2-7; D gene unclear. The CDR3 length is 12 residues. Germline V lookup: CDR1 LGHNA, CDR2 YNFKEQ. V was clipped by 0 bases and J by 4 bases, with 4 bases between them. CDR3: CASSQDGYEQYF. The CDR3 DNA follows: TGTGCCAGCAGCCAAGATGGGTACGAGCAGTACTTC.

This clonotype was recorded a few times. J is TRBJ2-1 and V is TRBV6-5; 8 bases are shared with TRBD1. Germline V gene data show CDR1 as MNHEY and CDR2 as SVGAGI. The CDR3 is made up of 13 amino acids. The V segment lost 7 bases and the J segment 9 bases; nucleotides outside the gene matches: 8. In DNA, the CDR3 is TGTGCCAGCACCTCGGACAGGGCCAGTGAGCAGTTCTTC. Amino acid sequence: CASTSDRASEQFF.

V usage is TRBV24-1 and J usage is TRBJ2-3, with D possibly being TRBD1 (6 bases). V was shortened by 3 bases and J by 2 bases, with 14 bases between the two germline ends. The germline gives CDR1 KGHDR, CDR2 SFDVKD. The length of the CDR3 is 16 residues. CDR3 coding DNA: TGTGCCACCAGTGATCACAAACGGACAGCCACAGATACGCAGTATTTT. Translating it yields CATSDHKRTATDTQYF.

The chain joins TRBV5-4 to TRBJ2-1, with a possible D match to TRBD2 (6 bases). Trimming removed 6 bases from V and 2 bases from J, with 18 bases in between. There are 16 residues in the CDR3. Germline V gene data show CDR1 as SGHNT and CDR2 as YYREEE (reference sequence). The CDR3 reads CASTPGPGEAYNEQFF. CDR3 nucleotide sequence: TGTGCCAGCACCCCCGGCCCGGGGGAGGCCTACAATGAGCAGTTCTTC.

The rearrangement uses TRBV6-2 or TRBV6-3 and TRBJ2-1; D is ambiguous. The ends were cut back, 2 bases at V and 3 bases at J, with 11 bases in the middle. The CDR3 is 15 residues long. CDR1 and CDR2 (germline): MNHEY, SVGEGT. CDR3 loop: CASSYGRQIYNEQFF. The CDR3 nucleotides are TGTGCCAGCAGTTACGGACGGCAGATCTACAATGAGCAGTTCTTC.

This sequence joins TRBV3-1 and TRBJ1-5; no definite D call. From germline, CDR1 is LGHDT and CDR2 YNNKEL (reference sequence). The CDR3 spans 15 residues. V lost 0 bases, J lost 3 bases, and 9 bases lay in between. CDR3 amino acids: CASSQDGSLNQPQHF. CDR3 coding DNA: TGTGCCAGCAGCCAAGATGGCAGTCTCAATCAGCCCCAGCATTTT. Based on the CDR3 plus reference TRBV3-1 and TRBJ1-5, the full variable domain is DTAVSQTPKYLVTQMGNDKSIKCEQNLGHDTMYWYKQDSKKFLKIMFSYNNKELIINETVPNRFSPKSPDKAHLNLHINSLELGDSAVYFCASSQDGSLNQPQHFGDGTRLSIL.

This clonotype has ten or more counts. The DNA of the CDR3 is TGTGCCAGCAGTTTGACGACGGCCTACGAGCAGTACTTC. Its protein is CASSLTTAYEQYF. This sequence joins TRBV27 and TRBJ2-7; D gene uncertain. Germline CDR1 MNHEY, CDR2 SMNVEV (reference sequence). V was pared by 3 bases and J by 2 bases, with 8 bases between. This CDR3 contains 13 residues.

This clonotype turned up a few times. The V and J genes are TRBV10-1 and TRBJ2-1; D gene uncertain. The CDR3 is 13 amino acids. Trimming took 0 bases from V and 9 from J, leaving 9 bases between them. Germline V CDR1 and CDR2: WNHNN, SYGVQD (reference sequence). For the CDR3, the DNA is TGCGCCAGCAGTGAGTCAGGATGGGTTGAGCAGTTCTTC. This codes for CASSESGWVEQFF.

The sample holds one count of this clonotype. V and J are TRBV6-5 and TRBJ2-3, with 7 bases identical to TRBD1. There are 14 residues in the CDR3. Germline-derived CDR1 and CDR2 are MNHEY and SVGAGI. V was clipped by 6 bases and J by 4 bases; unmatched bases: 7. The CDR3 DNA reads TGTGCCAGCAGCCGACAGGGATATCCAGATACGCAGTATTTT. Translated, it gives CASSRQGYPDTQYF.

The rearrangement uses TRBV20-1 and TRBJ1-2; 10 nucleotides line up with TRBD1. Germline trimming cut 2 bases from V and 5 bases from J; bases unmatched to any gene: 8. The CDR3 loop spans 15 amino acids. Germline V gene data show CDR1 as DFQATT and CDR2 as SNEGSKA (reference sequence). The CDR3 DNA sequence: TGCAGTGCTAGAAACTTTGGACAGGGGGATTATGGCTACACCTTC. It specifies CSARNFGQGDYGYTF.